One sample yielded the 15 T cell receptor beta chains listed below, sequenced in a study of cytomegalovirus exposure and HLA in healthy donors. The PCR used 60 Vbeta and 13 Jbeta primers. The data were produced by immunoSEQ multiplex PCR, yet TCRdb's version contains in-frame clones alone and is incomplete. The sample shows around 180,000 clones, 84% of them seen only once. Sequencing was performed on PBMCs. Receptor source: a girl under 18 in good health and CMV-seropositive.

The chain uses TRBV6-1 and TRBJ2-7; D might be TRBD1 (7 bases). In germline, CDR1 is MNHNS, CDR2 SASEGT. The CDR3 has 15 amino acids. Trimming left V 8 bases short and J 2 bases short, with 19 bases between. The CDR3 here is CASDALAGGTYEQYF. The CDR3 DNA is TGTGCCAGCGACGCCTTGGCAGGGGGGACCTACGAGCAGTACTTC.

The chain combines TRBV7-3 with TRBJ2-2; D unresolved. V lost 5 bases, J lost 6 bases, and 10 bases lay in between. The CDR3 loop spans 13 amino acids. CDR1 is SGHTA, CDR2 FQGTGA, per germline. CDR3: CASSVSGSGELFF. CDR3 nucleotide sequence: TGTGCCAGCAGCGTCAGTGGTTCCGGGGAGCTGTTTTTT. The variable domain in full, completed from reference TRBV7-3 and TRBJ2-2, reads GAGVSQTPSNKVTEKGKYVELRCDPISGHTALYWYRQSLGQGPEFLIYFQGTGAADDSGLPNDRFFAVRPEGSVSTLKIQRTERGDSAVYLCASSVSGSGELFFGEGSRLTVL.

CDR3 loop: CASSSGLAGTDTQYF. The CDR3 DNA is TGTGCCAGCAGCTCGGGACTAGCGGGGACAGATACGCAGTATTTT. This chain uses TRBV7-3 with TRBJ2-3; TRBD2 agrees at 13 bases. CDR1 and CDR2 (germline): SGHTA, FQGTGA. V trimming: 4 bases; J trimming: 3 bases; junction bases outside the gene matches: 1. The CDR3 extends over 15 amino acids.

This clone was observed a few times. V is TRBV19 and J is TRBJ1-5; TRBD1 is a possible D gene (5 bases). The CDR3 runs 15 residues. V was shortened by 5 bases and J by 0 bases, with 11 bases between the two germline ends. Per the germline V gene, CDR1 is LNHDA and CDR2 is SQIVND (reference sequence). CDR3 DNA sequence: TGTGCCAGTAGTTTTACCGACAGTAGCAATCAGCCCCAGCATTTT. Its protein is CASSFTDSSNQPQHF.

The CDR3 region has the DNA TGCGCCAGCAGCCCTCAACCCTACCCGTCTGAAGCTTTCTTT. This gives the protein CASSPQPYPSEAFF. This chain uses TRBV5-1 with TRBJ1-1, with D uncertain. The V gene lost 4 bases and the J gene lost 6 bases, with 16 bases spanning the gap. The V gene's germline CDR1 is SGHRS and CDR2 YFSETQ. This CDR3 contains 14 residues.

This clone came up once. The chain carries TRBV28 and TRBJ1-4; TRBD1 matches at 8 bases. Looked up from germline, CDR1 is MDHEN and CDR2 is SYDVKM. The CDR3 runs 16 residues. With 5 bases clipped from V and 8 bases from J, the junction kept 13 bases outside the gene matches. The CDR3 loop is CASSLKLQGAREKLFF. CDR3 nucleotides: TGTGCCAGCAGTCTCAAATTGCAGGGGGCGCGGGAAAAACTGTTTTTT.

The chain links TRBV25-1 to TRBJ1-1; the D is unclear. Trimming left V 5 bases short and J 0 bases short, with 7 bases between. Germline-derived CDR1 and CDR2 are MGHDK and SYGVNS. The length of the CDR3 is 13 residues. The CDR3 protein is CASSYGLNTEAFF. CDR3 DNA sequence: TGTGCCAGCAGTTACGGTCTGAACACTGAAGCTTTCTTT.

The chain has TRBV7-9 and TRBJ1-2, with D possibly TRBD1 on 5 matching bases. Germline-derived CDR1 and CDR2 are SEHNR and FQNEAQ (reference sequence). The CDR3 consists of 14 residues. Trimming cost V 3 bases and J 2 bases, with 10 bases left between them. Written as DNA, the CDR3 is TGTGCCAGCAGCTTCCTAGGGGCGAACTATGGCTACACCTTC. Amino acid sequence: CASSFLGANYGYTF.

This chain uses TRBV9 with TRBJ2-1; 7 positions match TRBD1. The trim removed 0 bases at V and 13 bases at J, leaving 4 bases unmatched. Germline V gene data show CDR1 as SGDLS and CDR2 as YYNGEE. The CDR3 runs 12 residues. The CDR3 spells CASSVGQGEQFF. The CDR3 DNA reads TGTGCCAGCAGCGTAGGACAGGGCGAACAGTTCTTC.

The V and J genes are TRBV19 and TRBJ1-1; D may be TRBD1 (6 bases). Per the germline V gene, CDR1 is LNHDA and CDR2 is SQIVND (reference sequence). Trimming took off 4 bases at V and 0 bases at J, with 12 bases between the two ends. The CDR3 totals 15 residues. CDR3 bases: TGTGCCAGTAGTAGTCCCGGGACACTGAACACTGAAGCTTTCTTT. This gives the protein CASSSPGTLNTEAFF.

The V and J genes are TRBV2 and TRBJ1-4; no firm D call. The CDR3 length is 14 residues. Trimming stripped 7 bases from V and 8 bases from J, with 17 bases between. Per the germline V gene, CDR1 is SNHLY and CDR2 is FYNNEI. In DNA, the CDR3 is TGTGCCAGCAACCGCCGGGATTACTTAGAAAAACTGTTTTTT. Translating it yields CASNRRDYLEKLFF.

This clone has a handful of counts. The CDR3 DNA follows: TGTGCCAGCAGTTATCCCGGGACTAGCGGCCTCTACGAGCAGTACTTC. Translating gives CASSYPGTSGLYEQYF. The chain recombines TRBV6-5 with TRBJ2-7; 11 bases map to TRBD2. The V gene end was trimmed by 3 bases and the J gene end by 3 bases; junction bases not matched to a gene: 7. Germline CDR1 MNHEY, CDR2 SVGAGI. This CDR3 region has 16 residues.

The rearrangement links TRBV6-5 to TRBJ1-2, with D unresolved. Germline CDR1 MNHEY, CDR2 SVGAGI. There are 12 residues in the CDR3. V lost 11 bases and J 2 bases, leaving 12 bases between the germline ends. The CDR3 sequence is CAVRTGNYGYTF. The CDR3 nucleotides read TGTGCCGTTAGGACGGGGAACTATGGCTACACCTTC.

The chain links TRBV19 to TRBJ1-1, with D unclear. The CDR3 spans 16 residues. Between the trimmed V and J ends, which lost 7 bases and 3 bases, there was a span of 21 bases. Germline assignment: CDR1 LNHDA and CDR2 SQIVND (reference sequence). Here the CDR3 DNA reads TGTGCCAGTACCCCTTTTTCGGTGACACCCGACACTGAAGCTTTCTTT. Translated, it gives CASTPFSVTPDTEAFF.

The CDR3 is CASSPGQGITEAFF. CDR3 sequence (DNA): TGTGCCAGCAGCCCCGGACAGGGGATTACTGAAGCTTTCTTT. This sequence joins TRBV9 and TRBJ1-1, with 9 nucleotides matching TRBD1. From germline, CDR1 is SGDLS and CDR2 YYNGEE. After removal of 4 bases from V and 5 bases from J, the junction contained 6 bases not matched to a gene. CDR3 length: 14 residues.